These 4 T cell receptor beta chains share one sample of origin, sequenced in a study of cytomegalovirus exposure and HLA in healthy donors. The PCR made use of 60 Vbeta and 13 Jbeta primers. The protocol was immunoSEQ multiplex PCR, while the TCRdb copy is restricted to in-frame clones and leaves out a portion. The repertoire consists of approximately 280,000 clones, with 80% to 90% occurring once and the leading ten covering 3.5% to 4%. Input material: PBMCs. Receptors were obtained from a man in his forties in good health and CMV-seropositive.

CDR3 in amino acids: CASSMLAGTYNEQFF. The CDR3 DNA is TGCGCCAGCAGCATGTTAGCGGGCACCTACAATGAGCAGTTCTTC. This rearrangement joins TRBV5-1 to TRBJ2-1; 7 bases fit TRBD2. V trimming: 4 bases; J trimming: 2 bases; junction bases outside the gene matches: 6. The CDR3 is 15 amino acids. Germline V gene lookup returns CDR1 SGHRS and CDR2 YFSETQ. Full variable domain (outside the CDR3, taken from reference TRBV5-1 and TRBJ2-1): KAGVTQTPRYLIKTRGQQVTLSCSPISGHRSVSWYQQTPGQGLQFLFEYFSETQRNKGNFPGRFSGRQFSNSRSEMNVSTLELGDSALYLCASSMLAGTYNEQFFGPGTRLTVL.

This chain links TRBV7-9 with TRBJ2-5, with TRBD2 identical over 10 bases. Looked up from germline, CDR1 is SEHNR and CDR2 is FQNEAQ (reference sequence). V was clipped by 2 bases and J by 2 bases; unmatched bases: 8. The CDR3 has 17 amino acids. CDR3 bases: TGTGCCAGCAGCTTACCGCCCCTAGCGGGAGAACAAGAGACCCAGTACTTC. This translates into CASSLPPLAGEQETQYF.

The chain combines TRBV18 with TRBJ2-7, with D possibly matching TRBD1 (7 bases). The CDR3 consists of 14 residues. Germline loops: CDR1 KGHSH, CDR2 LQKENI. The ends were cut back, 5 bases at V and 4 bases at J, with 15 bases in the middle. This CDR3 is CASSAGQPPYEQYF. Written as DNA, the CDR3 is TGTGCCAGCTCAGCGGGACAGCCCCCTTACGAGCAGTACTTC.

The chain uses TRBV28 and TRBJ2-7; 7 nucleotides agree with TRBD1. The CDR3 has 13 residues. With 3 bases clipped from V and 3 bases from J, the junction kept 2 bases outside the gene matches. Germline loops: CDR1 MDHEN, CDR2 SYDVKM. DNA for the CDR3: TGTGCCAGCAGTTTGGGACAGCACTACGAGCAGTACTTC. Translation: CASSLGQHYEQYF.